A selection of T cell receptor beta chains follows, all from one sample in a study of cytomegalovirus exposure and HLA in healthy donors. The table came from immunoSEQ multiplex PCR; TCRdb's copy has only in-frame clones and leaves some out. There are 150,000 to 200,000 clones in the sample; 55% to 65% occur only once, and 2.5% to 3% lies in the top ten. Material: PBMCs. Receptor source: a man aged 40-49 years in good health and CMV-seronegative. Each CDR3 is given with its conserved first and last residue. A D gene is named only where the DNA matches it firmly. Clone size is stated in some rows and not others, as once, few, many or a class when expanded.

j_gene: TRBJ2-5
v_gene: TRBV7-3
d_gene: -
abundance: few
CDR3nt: TGTGCCAGCAGCTTAACCAGGGAAGAGACCCAGTACTTC
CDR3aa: CASSLTREETQYF

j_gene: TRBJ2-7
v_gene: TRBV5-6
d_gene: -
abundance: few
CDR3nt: TGTGCCAGCAGCCGGACAGCATTATTCTACGAGCAGTACTTC
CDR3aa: CASSRTALFYEQYF

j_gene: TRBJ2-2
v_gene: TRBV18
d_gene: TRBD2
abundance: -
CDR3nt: TGTGCCAGCACGACTAGCGGGAAATACACCGGGGAGCTGTTTTTT
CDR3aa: CASTTSGKYTGELFF

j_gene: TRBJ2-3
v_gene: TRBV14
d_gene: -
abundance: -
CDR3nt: TGTGCCAGCAGCCCGTCCCCCAGGGAAGATACGCAGTATTTT
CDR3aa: CASSPSPREDTQYF

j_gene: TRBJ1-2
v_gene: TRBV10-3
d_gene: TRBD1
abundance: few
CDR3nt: TGTGCCATCAGTGAAGTAGGGGGCCCCGTCTATGGCTACACCTTC
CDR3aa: CAISEVGGPVYGYTF

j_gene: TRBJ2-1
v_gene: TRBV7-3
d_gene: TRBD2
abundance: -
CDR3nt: TGTGCCAGCAGCTTAATTATAGCGGGAGCGCGTGAGCAGTTCTTC
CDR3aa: CASSLIIAGAREQFF

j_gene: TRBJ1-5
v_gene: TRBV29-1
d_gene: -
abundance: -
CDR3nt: TGCAGCGTTAGCAGGGCGATCGGTCAGCCCCAGCATTTT
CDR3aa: CSVSRAIGQPQHF

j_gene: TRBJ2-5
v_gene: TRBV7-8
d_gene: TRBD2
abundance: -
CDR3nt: TGTGCCAGCGCCCCGGGGGGGCAAGAGACCCAGTACTTC
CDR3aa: CASAPGGQETQYF

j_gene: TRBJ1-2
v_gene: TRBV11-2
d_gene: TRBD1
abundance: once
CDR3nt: TGTGCCAGCAGCTCCGCCCGAGGCGGGACAGGGGGCTTC
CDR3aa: CASSSARGGTGGF

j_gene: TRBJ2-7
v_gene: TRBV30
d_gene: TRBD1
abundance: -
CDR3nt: TGTGCCTGGAGGGCGACAGGGTCCTACGAGCAGTACTTC
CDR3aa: CAWRATGSYEQYF

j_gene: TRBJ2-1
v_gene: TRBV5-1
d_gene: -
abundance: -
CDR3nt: TGCGCCAGCATACCCGTTCAGGGCTCCTACAATGAGCAGTTCTTC
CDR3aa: CASIPVQGSYNEQFF

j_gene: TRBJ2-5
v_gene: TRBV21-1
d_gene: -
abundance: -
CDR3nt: TGTGCCAGCAGCCCCCGCGGGACTAGCGGGAGTTTAGAGACCCAGTACTTC
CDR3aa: CASSPRGTSGSLETQYF

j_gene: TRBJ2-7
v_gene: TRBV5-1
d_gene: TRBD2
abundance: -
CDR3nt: TGCGCCAGCAGCTTGTTGAAGCGGGGCTACGAGCAGTACTTC
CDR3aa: CASSLLKRGYEQYF

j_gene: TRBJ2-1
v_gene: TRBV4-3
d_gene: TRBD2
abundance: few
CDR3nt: TGCGCCAGCAGCCTTTCCGGGACTAGCCCTCTTGGAGAGCAGTTCTTC
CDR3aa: CASSLSGTSPLGEQFF

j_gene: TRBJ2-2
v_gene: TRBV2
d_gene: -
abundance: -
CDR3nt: TGTGCCACCCACTGGGGCTCGAACACCGGGGAGCTGTTTTTT
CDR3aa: CATHWGSNTGELFF

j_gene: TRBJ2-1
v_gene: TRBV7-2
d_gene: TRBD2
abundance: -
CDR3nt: TGTGCCAGCAGCTTATGGAGCGGGAGAAACAATGAGCAGTTCTTC
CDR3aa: CASSLWSGRNNEQFF

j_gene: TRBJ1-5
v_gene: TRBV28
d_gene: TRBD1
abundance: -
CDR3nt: TGTGCCAGCAGTACCGACAGGGGGCAAAATCAGCCCCAGCATTTT
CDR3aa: CASSTDRGQNQPQHF

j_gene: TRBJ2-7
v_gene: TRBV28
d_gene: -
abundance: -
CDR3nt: TGTGCCAGCAGTTCTAGGTGGCCCTACGAGCAGTACTTC
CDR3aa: CASSSRWPYEQYF

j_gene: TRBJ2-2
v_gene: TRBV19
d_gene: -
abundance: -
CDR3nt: TGTGCCAGTAGTACCAGGGACACCGGGGAGCTGTTTTTT
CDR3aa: CASSTRDTGELFF

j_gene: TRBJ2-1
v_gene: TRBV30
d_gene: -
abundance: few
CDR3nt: TGTGCCTGGAGTGAGGACTATCGCGGTGAGCAGTTCTTC
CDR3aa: CAWSEDYRGEQFF

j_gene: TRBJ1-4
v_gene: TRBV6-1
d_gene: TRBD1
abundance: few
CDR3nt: TGTGCCAGCAAAACCGGGACAGTAGATGAAAAACTGTTTTTT
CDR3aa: CASKTGTVDEKLFF

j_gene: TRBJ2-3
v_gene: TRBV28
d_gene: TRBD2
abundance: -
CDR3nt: TGTGCCAGCAGTGAGCGGGGGGGCGTGAATACGCAGTATTTT
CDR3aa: CASSERGGVNTQYF

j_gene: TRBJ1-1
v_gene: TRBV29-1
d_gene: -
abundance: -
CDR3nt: TGCAGCGTTTCGAAGGGGATGAACACTGAAGCTTTCTTT
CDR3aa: CSVSKGMNTEAFF

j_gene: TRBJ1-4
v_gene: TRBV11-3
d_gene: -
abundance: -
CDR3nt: TGTGCCAGCAGCCTAGGAAAGAAAGCTCCAACTAATGAAAAACTGTTTTTT
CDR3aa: CASSLGKKAPTNEKLFF

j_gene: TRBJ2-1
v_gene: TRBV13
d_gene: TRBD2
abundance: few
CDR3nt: TGTGCCAGCGAAGGGACTAGCGGGAGTATCCACAATGAGCAGTTCTTC
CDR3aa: CASEGTSGSIHNEQFF

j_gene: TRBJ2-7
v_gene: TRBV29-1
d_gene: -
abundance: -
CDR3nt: TGCAGCGTTGAAGGATGGGGACTGAATACTTACGAGCAGTACTTC
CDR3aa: CSVEGWGLNTYEQYF

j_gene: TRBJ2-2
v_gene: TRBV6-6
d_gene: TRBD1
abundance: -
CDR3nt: TGTGCCAGCAGTTCTGGGACAGGGATAATAGCGGGGGAGCTGTTTTTT
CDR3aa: CASSSGTGIIAGELFF

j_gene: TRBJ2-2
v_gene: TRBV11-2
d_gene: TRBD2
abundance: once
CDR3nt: TGTGCCAGCAGCCCCGGGAGGCTAGTCGGGGAGCTGTTTTTT
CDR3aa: CASSPGRLVGELFF

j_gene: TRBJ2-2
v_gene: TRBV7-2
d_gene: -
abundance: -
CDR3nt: TGTGCCAGCAGCTTACGAACCGGGACAAGACAGACCGGGGAGCTGTTTTTT
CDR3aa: CASSLRTGTRQTGELFF

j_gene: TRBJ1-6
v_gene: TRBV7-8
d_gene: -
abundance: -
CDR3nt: TGTGCCAGCAGCTTAAAGGGGCAGTATAATTCACCCCTCCACTTT
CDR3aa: CASSLKGQYNSPLHF

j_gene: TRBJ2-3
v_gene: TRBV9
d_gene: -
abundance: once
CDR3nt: TGTGCCAGCAGCGTAGCGTCTAGCACAGATACGCAGTATTTT
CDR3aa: CASSVASSTDTQYF

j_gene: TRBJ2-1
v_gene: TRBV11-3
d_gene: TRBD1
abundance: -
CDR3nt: TGTGCCAGCAGCTCCGGACAGGGGAGGTTTGAGCAGTTCTTC
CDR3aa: CASSSGQGRFEQFF

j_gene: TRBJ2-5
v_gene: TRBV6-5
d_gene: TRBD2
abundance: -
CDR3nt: TGTGCCAGCAGTTACGAAGCGGGGGACCAAGAGACCCAGTACTTC
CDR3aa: CASSYEAGDQETQYF

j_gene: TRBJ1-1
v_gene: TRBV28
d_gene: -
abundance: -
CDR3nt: TGTGCCAGCACGTCAGGGAGGGAATTCGCTGAAGCTTTCTTT
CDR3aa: CASTSGREFAEAFF

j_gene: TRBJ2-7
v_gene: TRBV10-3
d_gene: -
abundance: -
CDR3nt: TGTGCCACCTGCGGGGATAACGGGCCGGAGCAGTACTTC
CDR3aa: CATCGDNGPEQYF

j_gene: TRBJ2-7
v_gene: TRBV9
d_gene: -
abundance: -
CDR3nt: TGTGCCAGCAGCGTAGGAGGGGGAGGGCTCGGTACCTACGAGCAGTACTTC
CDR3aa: CASSVGGGGLGTYEQYF

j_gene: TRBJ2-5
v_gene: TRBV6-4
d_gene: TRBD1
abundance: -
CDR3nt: TGTGCCAGCAGACTGGACAGGGAAGGGACCCAGTACTTC
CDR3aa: CASRLDREGTQYF

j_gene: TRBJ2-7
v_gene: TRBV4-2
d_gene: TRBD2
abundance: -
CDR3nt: TGTGCCAGCAGCCAAGATGGAATGATTGGGCTAGCGGGAAAGGAGCAGTACTTC
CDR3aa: CASSQDGMIGLAGKEQYF

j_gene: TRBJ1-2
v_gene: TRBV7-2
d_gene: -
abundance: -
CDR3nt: TGTGCCAGCAGCTTAGAGTCACTCCTCGGCTACACCTTC
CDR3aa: CASSLESLLGYTF

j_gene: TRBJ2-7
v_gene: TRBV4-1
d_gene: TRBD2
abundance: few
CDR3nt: TGCGCCAGCAGCCAGGGACTAGCGGAACCCTACGAGCAGTACTTC
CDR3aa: CASSQGLAEPYEQYF

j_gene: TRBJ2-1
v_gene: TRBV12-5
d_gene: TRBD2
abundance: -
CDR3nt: TGTGCTAGTGGTGCCTCGGGAGGGAATGAGCAGTTCTTC
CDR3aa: CASGASGGNEQFF

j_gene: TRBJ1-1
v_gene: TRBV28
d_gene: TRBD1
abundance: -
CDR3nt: TGTGCCAGCAGTCACCGGGACAGAGTGCAGAACACTGAAGCTTTCTTT
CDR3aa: CASSHRDRVQNTEAFF

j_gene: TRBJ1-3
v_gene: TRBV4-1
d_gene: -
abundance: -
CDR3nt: TGCGCCAGCAGCAGCCCTCCCAGAGGGTTTGGAAACACCATATATTTT
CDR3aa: CASSSPPRGFGNTIYF

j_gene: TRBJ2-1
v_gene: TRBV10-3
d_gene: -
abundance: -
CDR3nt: TGTGCCATCAGTGAGTTTTCTAGAGTCCAGTTCTTC
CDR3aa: CAISEFSRVQFF

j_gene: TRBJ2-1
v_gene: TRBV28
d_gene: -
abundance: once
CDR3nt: TGTGCCAGCAGCCTGGGAGGCACCTACAATGAGCAGTTCTTC
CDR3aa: CASSLGGTYNEQFF

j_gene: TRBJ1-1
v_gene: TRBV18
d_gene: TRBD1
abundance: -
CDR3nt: TGTGCCAGCTCCTCAGGGGGCTGGAACACTGAAGCTTTCTTT
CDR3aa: CASSSGGWNTEAFF